These 20 T cell receptor beta chains share one sample of origin, sequenced in a study of cytomegalovirus exposure and HLA in healthy donors. The PCR made use of 60 Vbeta and 13 Jbeta primers. Sequencing used immunoSEQ multiplex PCR; TCRdb keeps in-frame clones, though not all of them. The sample lists fewer than 250,000 clones, 81% occurring once. Sequencing used PBMCs. These receptors were taken from a man younger than 35 in good health and CMV-seronegative.

The chain joins TRBV6-5 to TRBJ2-4; weak D call: TRBD2 (6 bases). The CDR3 runs 16 residues. Germline V gene lookup returns CDR1 MNHEY and CDR2 SVGAGI. V lost 2 bases and J 5 bases, leaving 16 bases between the germline ends. Written as DNA, the CDR3 is TGTGCCAGCAGTTACACGAGGGAGGCCCACCAAAACATTCAGTACTTC. The encoded protein is CASSYTREAHQNIQYF.

The gene calls are TRBV30 and TRBJ2-5; D perhaps matches TRBD1 (6 bases). This CDR3 has 13 amino acids. CDR1 GTSNPN and CDR2 SVGIG come from the germline V gene (reference sequence). With 3 bases removed from V and 2 bases from J, the gap between germline ends came to 10 bases. The CDR3 sequence is CAWRGRGQETQYF. The DNA for the CDR3 is TGTGCCTGGAGAGGCAGGGGTCAAGAGACCCAGTACTTC.

As concerns this clone: This sample includes further DNA sequences coding for the same CDR3. This chain connects TRBV5-1 to TRBJ2-7, with 7 bases matching TRBD1. Germline loops: CDR1 SGHRS, CDR2 YFSETQ. V was clipped by 0 bases and J by 4 bases; unmatched bases: 4. The CDR3 runs to 14 residues. The CDR3 protein is CASSLGQGFYEQYF. DNA of the CDR3: TGCGCCAGCAGCTTGGGACAGGGTTTTTACGAGCAGTACTTC. Using reference TRBV5-1 and TRBJ2-7 for the parts outside the CDR3, the full variable domain is KAGVTQTPRYLIKTRGQQVTLSCSPISGHRSVSWYQQTPGQGLQFLFEYFSETQRNKGNFPGRFSGRQFSNSRSEMNVSTLELGDSALYLCASSLGQGFYEQYFGPGTRLTVT.

This chain uses TRBV7-9 with TRBJ1-3; D remains ambiguous. Trimming removed 6 bases from V and 7 bases from J, with 10 bases in between. The CDR3 sequence is 12 residues long. Looked up from germline, CDR1 is SEHNR and CDR2 is FQNEAQ (reference sequence). CDR3 amino acids: CASRNTLNTIYF. The CDR3 coding sequence is TGTGCCAGCAGAAACACCCTCAACACCATATATTTT. The full variable domain, with the rest looked up from reference TRBV7-9 and TRBJ1-3, is DTGVSQNPRHKITKRGQNVTFRCDPISEHNRLYWYRQTLGQGPEFLTYFQNEAQLEKSRLLSDRFSAERPKGSFSTLEIQRTEQGDSAMYLCASRNTLNTIYFGEGSWLTVV.

V is TRBV25-1 and J is TRBJ2-5, with D unclear. Trimming pared 9 bases from V and 1 base from J, leaving 12 bases between. Germline assignment: CDR1 MGHDK and CDR2 SYGVNS. The CDR3 is 13 amino acids. CDR3 sequence: CASALFGQETQYF. CDR3 in DNA: TGTGCCAGTGCCCTTTTCGGCCAAGAGACCCAGTACTTC.

The CDR3: CASRGGTVYEQYF. The CDR3 DNA reads as TGTGCCAGTAGGGGAGGGACTGTGTACGAGCAGTACTTC. The V and J genes are TRBV2 and TRBJ2-7, with TRBD2 matching over 7 bases. The germline gives CDR1 SNHLY, CDR2 FYNNEI. V lost 9 bases to trimming and J lost 4 bases; unmatched junction nucleotides: 9. The CDR3 covers 13 residues.

V and J are TRBV7-9 and TRBJ2-5, with 7 bases aligning to TRBD1. Germline V gene lookup returns CDR1 SEHNR and CDR2 FQNEAQ (reference sequence). CDR3 length: 14 residues. J gave up 4 bases and V 0 bases, and 2 bases lay outside the gene matches. Here the CDR3 reads CASSLAGGRETQYF. The CDR3, as DNA: TGTGCCAGCAGCTTAGCAGGGGGCCGAGAGACCCAGTACTTC. Together with reference TRBV7-9 and TRBJ2-5, the CDR3 gives the full variable domain: DTGVSQNPRHKITKRGQNVTFRCDPISEHNRLYWYRQTLGQGPEFLTYFQNEAQLEKSRLLSDRFSAERPKGSFSTLEIQRTEQGDSAMYLCASSLAGGRETQYFGPGTRLLVL.

A few counts support this clone. The rearrangement links TRBV21-1 to TRBJ1-5; the DNA was not used to check the table's D call, TRBD1. TRBV21-1 is annotated as a pseudogene. This CDR3 has 14 amino acids. The CDR3 reads CASMPDTTNQPQHF. The CDR3 DNA follows: TGTGCCAGCATGCCGGACACAACCAATCAGCCCCAGCATTTT.

V usage is TRBV27 and J usage is TRBJ1-5; D may be TRBD1 (6 bases). The CDR3 runs 18 residues. V lost 5 bases and J 1 base, leaving 21 bases between the germline ends. CDR1 and CDR2 (germline): MNHEY, SMNVEV (reference sequence). The CDR3: CASSPMFLQGISNQPQHF. CDR3 coding DNA: TGTGCCAGCAGTCCAATGTTCCTACAGGGTATAAGCAATCAGCCCCAGCATTTT.

This clone is a singleton in its sample. J is TRBJ1-1 and V is TRBV18, with D possibly TRBD1 on 6 matching bases. Germline CDR1 KGHSH, CDR2 LQKENI. This CDR3 has 18 residues. V dropped 1 base and J dropped 3 bases, with 21 bases sitting between them. The CDR3 region is CASSPQQGGAGSDTEAFF. In DNA form, the CDR3 reads TGTGCCAGCTCACCACAACAGGGTGGGGCCGGATCGGACACTGAAGCTTTCTTT. Full variable domain (outside the CDR3, taken from reference TRBV18 and TRBJ1-1): NAGVMQNPRHLVRRRGQEARLRCSPMKGHSHVYWYRQLPEEGLKFMVYLQKENIIDESGMPKERFSAEFPKEGPSILRIQQVVRGDSAAYFCASSPQQGGAGSDTEAFFGQGTRLTVV.

The chain links TRBV28 to TRBJ1-2, with 8 bases identical to TRBD1. Trimming at V came to 6 bases and at J to 3 bases, leaving 6 bases not matched to a gene. This CDR3 has 14 residues. Per germline, CDR1 MDHEN and CDR2 SYDVKM. CDR3 bases: TGTGCCAGCAGGTCGACAGGGGAGGACTATGGCTACACCTTC. Translation: CASRSTGEDYGYTF.

This clone was recorded only once. Distinct nucleotide sequences in the sample also encode this CDR3. The chain joins TRBV5-1 to TRBJ2-5; 8 nucleotides line up with TRBD1. The CDR3 is 13 residues long. The ends lost 4 bases at V and 5 bases at J; junction bases unmatched: 4. Germline V gene lookup returns CDR1 SGHRS and CDR2 YFSETQ. The CDR3: CASSLDRAETQYF. The CDR3 DNA follows: TGCGCCAGCAGCCTGGACAGGGCTGAGACCCAGTACTTC.

The V and J genes are TRBV5-1 and TRBJ1-6; D not resolved. This CDR3 contains 16 residues. Trimming took 3 bases from V and 1 from J, leaving 11 bases between them. Germline V gene lookup returns CDR1 SGHRS and CDR2 YFSETQ. The CDR3 region has the DNA TGCGCCAGCAGCTCCGGAGCTGGGTCCTATAATTCACCCCTCCACTTT. This translates into CASSSGAGSYNSPLHF.

The CDR3 region has the DNA TGTGCCTGGAATAGCGGGACCTGGAATGAGCAGTTCTTC. Amino acids: CAWNSGTWNEQFF. The rearrangement joins TRBV30 to TRBJ2-1; 8 bases map to TRBD2. This CDR3 region has 13 residues. Germline V CDR1 and CDR2: GTSNPN, SVGIG (reference sequence). V lost 4 bases, J lost 7 bases, and 6 bases stayed unmatched.

Concerning this clone itself: This specimen includes other DNA sequences encoding the same CDR3. The chain has TRBV13 and TRBJ1-6; TRBD1 aligns across 7 bases. Germline V CDR1 and CDR2: PRHDT, FYEKMQ (reference sequence). Trimming took 2 bases from V and 0 from J; bases not matched to a gene: 7. CDR3 size: 18 residues. CDR3 coding DNA: TGTGCCAGCAGCTTATACAGGGGCTCAAGCTCCTATAATTCACCCCTCCACTTT. As protein: CASSLYRGSSSYNSPLHF.

This chain uses TRBV29-1 with TRBJ2-5; 9 bases are a match to TRBD1. The CDR3 has 14 amino acids. Germline V gene data show CDR1 as SQVTM and CDR2 as ANQGSEA. The trim removed 3 bases at V and 1 base at J, leaving 3 bases unmatched. The CDR3 region is CSVEDRGFQETQYF. The CDR3 DNA reads TGCAGCGTTGAGGACAGGGGTTTCCAAGAGACCCAGTACTTC.

The chain recombines TRBV7-3 with TRBJ2-3; TRBD1 aligns across 10 bases. The V gene end was trimmed by 5 bases and the J gene end by 2 bases; junction bases not matched to a gene: 7. The CDR3 contains 16 residues. Germline V gene lookup returns CDR1 SGHTA and CDR2 FQGTGA. This chain's CDR3 is CASSPPGTGATDTQYF. For the CDR3, the DNA is TGTGCCAGCAGCCCCCCCGGGACAGGGGCCACAGATACGCAGTATTTT.

The chain employs TRBV28 and TRBJ1-6; D call uncertain. The CDR3 contains 13 residues. Germline CDR1 is MDHEN and CDR2 is SYDVKM. Trimming took off 10 bases at V and 0 bases at J, with 7 bases between the two ends. CDR3 DNA: TGTGCCACTGGGAGCTCCTATAATTCACCCCTCCACTTT. Amino acid sequence: CATGSSYNSPLHF.

This clone was seen a few times. This sequence joins TRBV5-3 and TRBJ2-3, with 16 bases lining up with TRBD2. TRBV5-3 is reported as an ORF; its role is uncertain. Trimming removed 4 bases from V and 0 bases from J; junction bases left unmatched: 23. The CDR3 has 24 amino acids. Here the CDR3 DNA reads TGTGCCAGAAGCGCCCGAGGTCCCCGGGCGGGACTAGCGGGAGGGCCTTCTAGCACAGATACGCAGTATTTT. Its translation: CARSARGPRAGLAGGPSSTDTQYF.

The rearrangement links TRBV4-3 to TRBJ2-5; 8 bases map to TRBD2. Germline loops: CDR1 LGHNA, CDR2 YSLEER. This CDR3 region has 15 residues. Trimming cost V 0 bases and J 4 bases; bases outside gene matches: 4. In nucleotides, the CDR3 is TGCGCCAGCAGCCAAGATTCGGGAGGGGGAGAGACCCAGTACTTC. Translation: CASSQDSGGGETQYF.